This is a list of T cell receptor beta chains from one sample in a study of blood T cell repertoires in COVID-19. Sequencing used immunoSEQ multiplex PCR; TCRdb keeps in-frame clones, though not all of them. The sample has 30,000 to 40,000 clones, roughly 70% seen once. The sequencing sample was made of peripheral blood. The receptors derive from an older man with COVID-19, enrolled during active disease. Both conserved end residues are part of each CDR3. A D gene is named only where the DNA matches it firmly. Clone size is stated in some rows and not others, as once, few, many or a class when expanded.

v_call: TRBV5-1
d_call: NA
clone_size: NA
j_call: TRBJ1-1
cdr3_nt: TGCGCCAGCAGCGGCCTCGGGACAAGGTCAGCTTTCTTT
cdr3_aa: CASSGLGTRSAFF

v_call: TRBV18
d_call: TRBD1
clone_size: NA
j_call: TRBJ1-1
cdr3_nt: TGTGCCAGCTCCGAGGGGACAGCCGGGAACACTGAAGCTTTCTTT
cdr3_aa: CASSEGTAGNTEAFF

v_call: TRBV7-6
d_call: NA
clone_size: NA
j_call: TRBJ1-6
cdr3_nt: TGTGCCAGCAGCCCCGAATTCGGCTCCTATAATTCACCCCTCCACTTT
cdr3_aa: CASSPEFGSYNSPLHF

v_call: TRBV27
d_call: NA
clone_size: NA
j_call: TRBJ2-6
cdr3_nt: TGTGCCAGCAGTTTTAGGAGAACTGGGGCCAACGTCCTGACTTTC
cdr3_aa: CASSFRRTGANVLTF

v_call: TRBV27
d_call: TRBD1
clone_size: NA
j_call: TRBJ1-6
cdr3_nt: TGTGCCAGCAGTCTAAAGGGACAGGGCAATAATTCACCCCTCCACTTT
cdr3_aa: CASSLKGQGNNSPLHF

v_call: TRBV5-4
d_call: NA
clone_size: few
j_call: TRBJ2-2
cdr3_nt: TGTGCCAGCAGCTTGGTTCAGGACGGGGAGCTGTTTTTT
cdr3_aa: CASSLVQDGELFF

v_call: TRBV12-3/TRBV12-4
d_call: TRBD1
clone_size: NA
j_call: TRBJ2-7
cdr3_nt: TGTGCCACCGGGGACAGGGGGATCCACGAGCAGTACTTC
cdr3_aa: CATGDRGIHEQYF

v_call: TRBV12-3/TRBV12-4
d_call: NA
clone_size: NA
j_call: TRBJ1-2
cdr3_nt: TGTGCCAGCAGGGGCAGCCTGACCTATGGCTACACCTTC
cdr3_aa: CASRGSLTYGYTF

v_call: TRBV28
d_call: TRBD1
clone_size: once
j_call: TRBJ1-5
cdr3_nt: TGTGCCAGCAGTAGACCGGGACAGGCTGATTATAGCAATCAGCCCCAGCATTTT
cdr3_aa: CASSRPGQADYSNQPQHF

v_call: TRBV13
d_call: NA
clone_size: NA
j_call: TRBJ2-3
cdr3_nt: TGTGCCAGCAGCTTAGGGCGTGGCACAGATACGCAGTATTTT
cdr3_aa: CASSLGRGTDTQYF

v_call: TRBV2
d_call: TRBD1
clone_size: NA
j_call: TRBJ2-7
cdr3_nt: TGTGCCAGCAGTGCCGGGACAGGGTACGAGCAGTACTTC
cdr3_aa: CASSAGTGYEQYF

v_call: TRBV6-2/TRBV6-3
d_call: TRBD1
clone_size: NA
j_call: TRBJ1-5
cdr3_nt: TGTGCCAGCAGTCGAGGGGGCAACAATCAGCCCCAGCATTTT
cdr3_aa: CASSRGGNNQPQHF

v_call: TRBV5-1
d_call: NA
clone_size: NA
j_call: TRBJ2-2
cdr3_nt: TGCGCCAGCAGCTTGGCTGGGCCCGGGGAGCTGTTTTTT
cdr3_aa: CASSLAGPGELFF

v_call: TRBV25-1
d_call: TRBD1
clone_size: NA
j_call: TRBJ2-1
cdr3_nt: TGTGCCAGCAGTGAATACGGGACAGGGGTTCATGAGCAGTTCTTC
cdr3_aa: CASSEYGTGVHEQFF

v_call: TRBV6-2/TRBV6-3
d_call: NA
clone_size: NA
j_call: TRBJ2-2
cdr3_nt: TGTGCCAGCAGTCTTAACACCGGGGAGCTGTTTTTT
cdr3_aa: CASSLNTGELFF

v_call: TRBV18
d_call: NA
clone_size: NA
j_call: TRBJ1-1
cdr3_nt: TGTGCCAGCTCACCAGTAAGAGGGGGCACTGAAGCTTTCTTT
cdr3_aa: CASSPVRGGTEAFF

v_call: TRBV19
d_call: NA
clone_size: once
j_call: TRBJ1-5
cdr3_nt: TGTGCCAGTAGTTATGCGAGGAATCAGCCCCAGCATTTT
cdr3_aa: CASSYARNQPQHF

v_call: TRBV5-1
d_call: NA
clone_size: NA
j_call: TRBJ2-3
cdr3_nt: TGCGCCAGCAGCACGGGACTCACAGATACGCAGTATTTT
cdr3_aa: CASSTGLTDTQYF

v_call: TRBV6-5
d_call: TRBD1
clone_size: NA
j_call: TRBJ2-7
cdr3_nt: TGTGCCACGCTCACGACGGGACAGGGAAACTACGAGCAGTACTTC
cdr3_aa: CATLTTGQGNYEQYF

v_call: TRBV12-3/TRBV12-4
d_call: NA
clone_size: NA
j_call: TRBJ1-1
cdr3_nt: TGTGCCAGCAGTGGACAGCTGAACACTGAAGCTTTCTTT
cdr3_aa: CASSGQLNTEAFF

v_call: TRBV19
d_call: NA
clone_size: NA
j_call: TRBJ2-1
cdr3_nt: TGTGCCAGTAGTATGCTGGCGGGAAGGAAGAATGAGCAGTTCTTC
cdr3_aa: CASSMLAGRKNEQFF

v_call: TRBV30
d_call: NA
clone_size: NA
j_call: TRBJ2-3
cdr3_nt: TGTGCCTGGAGTACCGCCGGGGCAGATACGCAGTATTTT
cdr3_aa: CAWSTAGADTQYF

v_call: TRBV7-9
d_call: TRBD2
clone_size: NA
j_call: TRBJ2-3
cdr3_nt: TGTGCCAGCAGCTTAGGGCTAGCGGGAGAAGGAGATACGCAGTATTTT
cdr3_aa: CASSLGLAGEGDTQYF

v_call: TRBV5-4
d_call: TRBD1
clone_size: NA
j_call: TRBJ2-2
cdr3_nt: TGTGCCAGCAGCACGGGACAGGGGGCGTTTAACGGGGAGCTGTTTTTT
cdr3_aa: CASSTGQGAFNGELFF

v_call: TRBV5-1
d_call: NA
clone_size: NA
j_call: TRBJ2-2
cdr3_nt: TGCGCCAGCAGCTTGGACGGTAACTCGAACACCGGGGAGCTGTTTTTT
cdr3_aa: CASSLDGNSNTGELFF

v_call: TRBV7-9
d_call: TRBD1
clone_size: NA
j_call: TRBJ1-4
cdr3_nt: TGTGCCAGCAGCTTTGGACAGGGCCGGGAAAAACTGTTTTTT
cdr3_aa: CASSFGQGREKLFF

v_call: TRBV7-9
d_call: NA
clone_size: NA
j_call: TRBJ2-1
cdr3_nt: TGTGCCAGCAGCTTAATGAGCAATGAGCAGTTCTTC
cdr3_aa: CASSLMSNEQFF

v_call: TRBV19
d_call: TRBD1
clone_size: NA
j_call: TRBJ1-6
cdr3_nt: TGTGCCAGTAGCCTTGGGACAGAAGTTTCACCCCTCCACTTT
cdr3_aa: CASSLGTEVSPLHF

v_call: TRBV19
d_call: NA
clone_size: NA
j_call: TRBJ1-2
cdr3_nt: TGTGCCAGTAGTATTTTGACAGGTAGCTATGGCTACACCTTC
cdr3_aa: CASSILTGSYGYTF

v_call: TRBV9
d_call: TRBD1
clone_size: NA
j_call: TRBJ2-7
cdr3_nt: TGTGCCAGCAGCCCTACAGGGGAAAACTCCTACGAGCAGTACTTC
cdr3_aa: CASSPTGENSYEQYF

v_call: TRBV27
d_call: TRBD2
clone_size: NA
j_call: TRBJ2-5
cdr3_nt: TGTGCCGGCAGTACCGTCGGCGGGGGGGCAGAGACCCAGTACTTC
cdr3_aa: CAGSTVGGGAETQYF

v_call: TRBV19
d_call: NA
clone_size: few
j_call: TRBJ2-7
cdr3_nt: TGTGCCAGTAGTGGCTCAGGGGTCTACGAGCAGTACTTC
cdr3_aa: CASSGSGVYEQYF

v_call: TRBV30
d_call: TRBD2
clone_size: few
j_call: TRBJ2-2
cdr3_nt: TGTGCCTCCCCTGGCTCGGGGGGGAACACCGGGGAGCTGTTTTTT
cdr3_aa: CASPGSGGNTGELFF

v_call: TRBV19
d_call: NA
clone_size: NA
j_call: TRBJ2-2
cdr3_nt: TGTGCCAGTAGATTGGGCGGGTCTAACACCGGGGAGCTGTTTTTT
cdr3_aa: CASRLGGSNTGELFF

v_call: TRBV7-6
d_call: TRBD2
clone_size: once
j_call: TRBJ2-7
cdr3_nt: TGTGCCAGCAGCTTGGGGCTAGCGGGAGTTGGTTACGAGCAGTACTTC
cdr3_aa: CASSLGLAGVGYEQYF

v_call: TRBV4-1
d_call: NA
clone_size: NA
j_call: TRBJ1-2
cdr3_nt: TGCGCCAGCAGCTTTACGGGTAACTATGGCTACACCTTC
cdr3_aa: CASSFTGNYGYTF

v_call: TRBV7-2
d_call: NA
clone_size: NA
j_call: TRBJ2-7
cdr3_nt: TGTGCCAGCAGCACAATTGGGGCTACGAAGCAGTACTTC
cdr3_aa: CASSTIGATKQYF

v_call: TRBV4-3
d_call: NA
clone_size: NA
j_call: TRBJ1-1
cdr3_nt: TGCGCCAGCAGCCAAGATGGGGGCATAGACATGAACACTGAAGCTTTCTTT
cdr3_aa: CASSQDGGIDMNTEAFF

v_call: TRBV29-1
d_call: NA
clone_size: NA
j_call: TRBJ1-1
cdr3_nt: TGCAGCGTTGAAGTGGGGCAGGGGACTGAAGCTTTCTTT
cdr3_aa: CSVEVGQGTEAFF

v_call: TRBV3-1/TRBV3-2
d_call: TRBD1
clone_size: NA
j_call: TRBJ1-4
cdr3_nt: TGTGCCAGCAGCCAGGGTGGGACAGGGGGTGAAAAACTGTTTTTT
cdr3_aa: CASSQGGTGGEKLFF

v_call: TRBV9
d_call: NA
clone_size: NA
j_call: TRBJ1-2
cdr3_nt: TGTGCCAGCAGGGAGGGGCCGCAGAATGGCTACACCTTC
cdr3_aa: CASREGPQNGYTF

v_call: TRBV10-2
d_call: NA
clone_size: NA
j_call: TRBJ2-7
cdr3_nt: TGCGCCGCCTCAGGGGGGAGGGGACAGGAGCTCTACGAGCAGTACTTC
cdr3_aa: CAASGGRGQELYEQYF

v_call: TRBV10-1
d_call: TRBD1
clone_size: many
j_call: TRBJ2-4
cdr3_nt: TGCGCCAGCAGTGAAGGGGGCAGGAACATTCAGTACTTC
cdr3_aa: CASSEGGRNIQYF

v_call: TRBV6-5
d_call: TRBD2
clone_size: NA
j_call: TRBJ2-7
cdr3_nt: TGTGCCAGCAGCATAGCGGGATTAACCTACGAGCAGTACTTC
cdr3_aa: CASSIAGLTYEQYF

v_call: TRBV19
d_call: NA
clone_size: NA
j_call: TRBJ1-5
cdr3_nt: TGTGCCAGTAGTACCCCACGGGGGGGGGTAAATCAGCCCCAGCATTTT
cdr3_aa: CASSTPRGGVNQPQHF

v_call: TRBV2
d_call: TRBD1
clone_size: NA
j_call: TRBJ1-4
cdr3_nt: TGTGCCAGCAGTCCAGCCTACAGGGGGCTGTCTGAAAAACTGTTTTTT
cdr3_aa: CASSPAYRGLSEKLFF

v_call: TRBV7-9
d_call: NA
clone_size: NA
j_call: TRBJ1-2
cdr3_nt: TGTGCCAGCAATATAGCTAACTATGGCTACACCTTC
cdr3_aa: CASNIANYGYTF

v_call: TRBV6-5
d_call: TRBD1
clone_size: NA
j_call: TRBJ1-1
cdr3_nt: TGTGCCAGCAGTCAGGGGGCATACAACACTGAAGCTTTCTTT
cdr3_aa: CASSQGAYNTEAFF

v_call: TRBV3-1/TRBV3-2
d_call: TRBD1
clone_size: NA
j_call: TRBJ1-5
cdr3_nt: TGTGCCAGCAGCCGAGGACAGGGGGCAGGAAAGGTCATGCAGCCCCAGCATTTT
cdr3_aa: CASSRGQGAGKVMQPQHF

v_call: TRBV27
d_call: NA
clone_size: medium-sized
j_call: TRBJ2-2
cdr3_nt: TGTGCCAGCAGTGTAGCGCGTAGGAACACCGGGGAGCTGTTTTTT
cdr3_aa: CASSVARRNTGELFF

v_call: TRBV18
d_call: NA
clone_size: NA
j_call: TRBJ1-4
cdr3_nt: TGTGCCAGCTCACCAGCCCGACAGGTCGACTGGATCGCTAATGAAAAACTGTTTTTT
cdr3_aa: CASSPARQVDWIANEKLFF

v_call: TRBV18
d_call: NA
clone_size: once
j_call: TRBJ1-3
cdr3_nt: TGTGCCAGCTCACCACCGTCTGTTAGAGACGGGAGAAACACCATATATTTT
cdr3_aa: CASSPPSVRDGRNTIYF

v_call: TRBV7-9
d_call: TRBD2
clone_size: NA
j_call: TRBJ2-7
cdr3_nt: TGTGCCTCCGACGGCGGGGGACTATCCTACGAGCAGTACTTC
cdr3_aa: CASDGGGLSYEQYF

v_call: TRBV10-3
d_call: TRBD1
clone_size: few
j_call: TRBJ1-3
cdr3_nt: TGTGCCATCAGGAGGACAGGGGGCTTCGGAAACACCATATATTTT
cdr3_aa: CAIRRTGGFGNTIYF

v_call: TRBV11-2
d_call: NA
clone_size: NA
j_call: TRBJ2-7
cdr3_nt: TGTGCCAGCAGCTTAGAACTGAACTACGAGCAGTACTTC
cdr3_aa: CASSLELNYEQYF

v_call: TRBV6-5
d_call: TRBD1
clone_size: few
j_call: TRBJ1-2
cdr3_nt: TGTGCCAGCAGACAGGACAGGCAGTACTATGGCTACACCTTC
cdr3_aa: CASRQDRQYYGYTF

v_call: TRBV15
d_call: NA
clone_size: NA
j_call: TRBJ2-1
cdr3_nt: TGTGCCACCAGCAGGGGGGACTTAAACAATGAGCAGTTCTTC
cdr3_aa: CATSRGDLNNEQFF

v_call: TRBV6-4
d_call: TRBD1
clone_size: NA
j_call: TRBJ1-6
cdr3_nt: TGTGCCAGCGGACAGGGGGCGAATTCACCCCTCCACTTT
cdr3_aa: CASGQGANSPLHF

v_call: TRBV4-1
d_call: TRBD1
clone_size: many
j_call: TRBJ1-2
cdr3_nt: TGCGCCAGCAGCCAGACAGGGAACTATGGCTACACCTTC
cdr3_aa: CASSQTGNYGYTF